The clone carrying this TCR beta chain showed up just once. V gave up 0 bases and J gave up 0 bases, with 14 bases separating them. The CDR3 covers 16 residues. Germline loops: CDR1 GTSNPN, CDR2 SVGIG (reference sequence). This sample was taken from a study of OX40 agonist ivuxolimab in advanced cancers. Turning to the study itself: The dose-escalation cohort was approximately 84% male, with a mean age of around 60 years, ranging roughly 20 to 90.

The data were produced by immunoSEQ multiplex PCR, yet TCRdb's version contains in-frame clones alone and is incomplete. Of some 70,000 clones in the sample, 70% to 90% are singletons; the top ten hold about 1.3%. Exclusion of a patient followed from autoimmune disease history or systemic immunosuppression. The sampling schedule covered blood at baseline, cycle 4 day 1, and cycle 7 day 1. The source of this sequence is an adult with an advanced solid tumor such as melanoma, head and neck, liver or kidney cancer. The sequencing used CD4+ or CD8+ T cells sorted from blood, collected in a trial of the OX40 agonist ivuxolimab. This chain connects TRBV30 to TRBJ1-2; D gene ambiguous. The CDR3 bases are TGTGCCTGGAGTGTACGGGGAAGGGAAGCTAACTATGGCTACACCTTC. This encodes CAWSVRGREANYGYTF. Complete variable domain (other parts from reference TRBV30 and TRBJ1-2): SQTIHQWPATLVQPVGSPLSLECTVEGTSNPNLYWYRQAAGRGLQLLFYSVGIGQISSEVPQNLSASRPQDRQFILSSKKLLLSDSGFYLCAWSVRGREANYGYTFGSGTRLTVV.